Below, 21 T cell receptor beta chains from the same sample are listed, as sequenced in a study of blood T cell repertoires in COVID-19. Data came from immunoSEQ multiplex PCR; TCRdb stores just in-frame clones and leaves some out. The profile shows about 440,000 clones, about 85% of them singletons. Sequencing used PBMCs or T cells enriched from blood (not recorded which). The receptor source for this set is a woman between 18 and 29 years old with acute COVID-19.

This clone was detected once. The chain has TRBV5-6 and TRBJ1-4; maybe TRBD1 (6 bases). The V gene's germline CDR1 is SGHDT and CDR2 YYEEEE. V was shortened by 3 bases and J by 6 bases, with 9 bases between the two germline ends. CDR3 size: 13 residues. CDR3 sequence (DNA): TGTGCCAGCAGCTGGGGGCGGGATGAAAAACTGTTTTTT. Translating gives CASSWGRDEKLFF. The variable domain in full, completed from reference TRBV5-6 and TRBJ1-4, reads DAGVTQSPTHLIKTRGQQVTLRCSPKSGHDTVSWYQQALGQGPQFIFQYYEEEERQRGNFPDRFSGHQFPNYSSELNVNALLLGDSALYLCASSWGRDEKLFFGSGTQLSVL.

The J gene is TRBJ1-2, the V gene TRBV7-2, with TRBD1 as a possible D gene (5 bases). Germline lookup yields CDR1 SGHTA and CDR2 FQGNSA. The CDR3 has 16 amino acids. V shed 1 base and J shed 2 bases, with 14 bases lying between them. The CDR3 sequence is CASSLGGRGINYGYTF. The CDR3 nucleotides are TGTGCCAGCAGCTTAGGAGGACGGGGGATCAACTATGGCTACACCTTC.

The chain employs TRBV28 and TRBJ2-5, with D maybe TRBD2 (6 bases). Trimming shortened V by 2 bases and J by 5 bases, and 12 bases separated the two germline ends. This CDR3 region has 14 residues. Germline V gene data show CDR1 as MDHEN and CDR2 as SYDVKM. This CDR3 reads CASSLDGRGETQYF. The CDR3 DNA reads TGTGCCAGCAGTTTAGACGGGAGAGGGGAGACCCAGTACTTC.

The chain has TRBV5-6 and TRBJ2-7, with 7 bases that match TRBD2. This CDR3 is 13 amino acids long. With V trimmed by 4 bases and J by 11 bases, 12 bases remained unmatched. Looked up from germline, CDR1 is SGHDT and CDR2 is YYEEEE. The CDR3 DNA sequence: TGTGCCAGCAGCAAAGGACGTGGGACTACTGAGTACTTC. It encodes CASSKGRGTTEYF.

This sequence joins TRBV6-5 and TRBJ1-1; TRBD1 matches at 12 bases. The CDR3 runs to 13 residues. The J segment lost 8 bases and the V segment lost 2 bases, leaving 0 bases of the junction unmatched. Germline CDR1 MNHEY, CDR2 SVGAGI. As DNA, the CDR3 is TGTGCCAGCAGTTACGGGACAGGGGGCGAAGCTTTCTTT. It yields the protein CASSYGTGGEAFF.

This clone was found a few times. Written as DNA, the CDR3 is TGTGCCAGCAGTTTACAGGGCTACATTCAGTACTTC. Translation: CASSLQGYIQYF. The rearrangement links TRBV12-3 or TRBV12-4 to TRBJ2-4; maybe TRBD1 (5 bases). This CDR3 has 12 amino acids. V was shortened by 2 bases and J by 8 bases, with 7 bases between the two germline ends.

The chain carries TRBV11-2 and TRBJ2-7; 7 nucleotides align to TRBD2. The germline gives CDR1 SGHAT, CDR2 FQNNGV. After removal of 0 bases from V and 0 bases from J, the junction contained 2 bases not matched to a gene. The CDR3 extends over 15 amino acids. DNA of the CDR3: TGTGCCAGCAGCTTAGACCCTAGCGGCTCCTACGAGCAGTACTTC. Its protein is CASSLDPSGSYEQYF.

The DNA of the CDR3 is TGCGCCAGCAGTGGCAGTCTCAACACTGAAGCTTTCTTT. This translates into CASSGSLNTEAFF. V is TRBV10-1 and J is TRBJ1-1; D not resolved. Trimming removed 4 bases at V and 2 bases at J, with 8 bases between. The CDR3 covers 13 residues. In germline, CDR1 is WNHNN, CDR2 SYGVQD (reference sequence).

The rearrangement joins TRBV6-5 to TRBJ2-3; D might be TRBD2 (6 bases). The V end lost 6 bases, the J end lost 4 bases, and 17 bases lay between the germline ends. This CDR3 contains 15 residues. Looked up from germline, CDR1 is MNHEY and CDR2 is SVGAGI. The chain's CDR3 is CASRGGLITADTQYF. The CDR3 nucleotides are TGTGCCAGCAGGGGGGGACTGATTACCGCAGATACGCAGTATTTT.

The chain recombines TRBV2 with TRBJ2-1; a weak D match, TRBD1 (6 bases). The germline V gene has CDR1 SNHLY and CDR2 FYNNEI. The CDR3 totals 14 residues. Between the trimmed V and J ends, which lost 5 bases and 9 bases, there was a span of 17 bases. The CDR3 region has the DNA TGTGCCAGCAGTCGACAGGTCAATATAGGTGAGCAGTTCTTC. Its translation is CASSRQVNIGEQFF.

The chain employs TRBV7-9 and TRBJ1-1, with unresolved D. The CDR3 extends over 13 amino acids. Trimming took off 5 bases at V and 1 base at J, with 8 bases between the two ends. Germline lookup yields CDR1 SEHNR and CDR2 FQNEAQ (reference sequence). The CDR3 region has the DNA TGTGCCAGCAGCCCACCAGGGAACACTGAAGCTTTCTTT. Its translation is CASSPPGNTEAFF.

The chain employs TRBV19 and TRBJ2-1; 7 positions agree with TRBD1. The V segment lost 6 bases and the J segment 10 bases; nucleotides outside the gene matches: 12. Germline V gives CDR1 LNHDA, CDR2 SQIVND (reference sequence). The CDR3 sequence is 14 residues long. CDR3 DNA sequence: TGTGCCAGTAGACAGGGGCCGCGTTTGGAGGAGCAGTTCTTC. This encodes CASRQGPRLEEQFF.

The genes are TRBV25-1 and TRBJ1-4, with 7 bases matching TRBD1. There are 14 residues in the CDR3. Germline trimming cut 2 bases from V and 8 bases from J; bases unmatched to any gene: 5. Germline V gives CDR1 MGHDK, CDR2 SYGVNS. CDR3 sequence: CASSETGVGEKLFF. Written as DNA, the CDR3 is TGTGCCAGCAGTGAAACAGGGGTAGGGGAAAAACTGTTTTTT.

Sample share makes this clone medium-sized. The chain couples TRBV5-1 to TRBJ2-7, with D tentatively TRBD2 (5 bases). Deletions cut 0 bases from V and 5 bases from J, with 9 bases between. CDR3 size: 13 residues. Germline lookup yields CDR1 SGHRS and CDR2 YFSETQ. CDR3 protein: CASSLGTANEQYF. In DNA, the CDR3 is TGCGCCAGCAGCTTGGGGACTGCCAACGAGCAGTACTTC.

The chain couples TRBV15 to TRBJ2-3; tentatively, D is TRBD1 (5 bases). With 1 base removed from V and 6 bases from J, the gap between germline ends came to 14 bases. CDR1 is LNHNV, CDR2 YYDKDF, per germline (reference sequence). The CDR3 sequence is 15 residues long. The CDR3 coding sequence is TGTGCCACCAGCAGAGGAAGTGGCAGGGATGATACGCAGTATTTT. As protein: CATSRGSGRDDTQYF.

The chain joins TRBV29-1 to TRBJ2-1, with D possibly TRBD2 on 7 matching bases. This CDR3 is built from 15 residues. V lost 7 bases, J lost 7 bases, and 23 bases lay in between. Germline V gives CDR1 SQVTM, CDR2 ANQGSEA. CDR3 coding DNA: TGCAGCGGGACTTCTTGGGGGGGCGCGGTTAATGAGCAGTTCTTC. It encodes CSGTSWGGAVNEQFF.

This clone was detected only a few times. Written as DNA, the CDR3 is TGTGCCAGCAGTTACAGGTCGAGCAATCAGCCCCAGCATTTT. Translation: CASSYRSSNQPQHF. The rearrangement links TRBV28 to TRBJ1-5, with D perhaps TRBD1 (5 bases). The germline V gene encodes CDR1 MDHEN and CDR2 SYDVKM. Trimming shortened V by 4 bases and J by 1 base, and 8 bases separated the two germline ends. The CDR3 totals 14 residues. Combining the CDR3 with reference TRBV28 and TRBJ1-5 gives the whole variable domain DVKVTQSSRYLVKRTGEKVFLECVQDMDHENMFWYRQDPGLGLRLIYFSYDVKMKEKGDIPEGYSVSREKKERFSLILESASTNQTSMYLCASSYRSSNQPQHFGDGTRLSIL.

The genes are TRBV14 and TRBJ2-1; TRBD1 agrees at 10 bases. The germline CDR1 and CDR2 sequences are SGHDN and FVKESK. V shed 3 bases and J 4 bases; nucleotides not matched to a gene: 9. This CDR3 has 17 amino acids. CDR3 DNA sequence: TGTGCCAGCAGCCATGAAAGACCGGGACAGGGGTACAATGAGCAGTTCTTC. Translation: CASSHERPGQGYNEQFF.

This sequence joins TRBV5-1 and TRBJ1-1; the match to TRBD1 covers 8 bases. J was trimmed by 1 base and V by 4 bases; bases with no gene match: 15. This CDR3 has 18 residues. Germline V gives CDR1 SGHRS, CDR2 YFSETQ. The CDR3, as DNA: TGCGCCAGCAGCCTCCTGCTGCGGACGACAGGGGCGAACACTGAAGCTTTCTTT. Protein sequence: CASSLLLRTTGANTEAFF.

The gene calls are TRBV3-1 (or the pseudogene TRBV3-2) and TRBJ2-7; D may be TRBD2 (6 bases). The germline CDR1 and CDR2 sequences are LGHDT and YNNKEL (reference sequence). Trimming shortened V by 0 bases and J by 3 bases, and 12 bases separated the two germline ends. The CDR3 has 15 amino acids. Here the CDR3 reads CASSQEGSGNYEQYF. The DNA of the CDR3 is TGTGCCAGCAGCCAAGAGGGTAGCGGCAACTACGAGCAGTACTTC.

The chain employs TRBV6-5 and TRBJ2-1, with D perhaps matching TRBD2 (6 bases). The CDR3 extends over 15 amino acids. CDR1 is MNHEY and CDR2 is SVGAGI in the germline V gene. The V end lost 2 bases, the J end lost 2 bases, and 10 bases lay between the germline ends. CDR3 amino acids: CASSYREDPYNEQFF. As DNA, the CDR3 is TGTGCCAGCAGTTACAGGGAGGACCCCTACAATGAGCAGTTCTTC.